These 10 T cell receptor beta chains were sequenced from one sample in a study of CDR3 diversity in severe acne. Each CDR3 protein gets one entry after TCRdb re-called the PCR reads with MiXCR. The sample lists around 83,000 distinct CDR3 sequences, roughly 49% occurring once. Material: blood. The receptors stem from a male donor with severe acne vulgaris.

In its sample, this clonotype was seen many times. The chain carries TRBV2 and TRBJ2-7; no firm D call. Trimming took 6 bases from V and 2 from J, leaving 11 bases between them. The length of the CDR3 is 13 residues. CDR1 is SNHLY and CDR2 is FYNNEI in the germline V gene. CDR3 loop: CASSASEPYEQYV. In DNA, the CDR3 is TGTGCCAGCAGCGCCAGCGAACCCTACGAGCAGTACGTC.

Turning to this clonotype: A junction end diverges from the germline sequence, so it may reflect a read error. V usage is TRBV7-9 and J usage is TRBJ2-5; 9 bases fit TRBD2. CDR1 SEHNR and CDR2 FQNEAQ come from the germline V gene (reference sequence). The CDR3 has 16 amino acids. This CDR3 is CASSSLAGAPRENQYF. In DNA form, the CDR3 reads TGTGCCAGCAGTTCATTAGCGGGAGCGCCCCGGGAGAACCAGTACTTC.

CDR3 sequence (DNA): TGTGCCAGCAGCCCAAGCGGGAAGACGGGAGAGACCCAGTACTTC. This sequence encodes CASSPSGKTGETQYF. This chain connects TRBV9 to TRBJ2-5, with 7 bases that match TRBD2. The CDR3 extends over 15 amino acids. Germline V CDR1 and CDR2: SGDLS, YYNGEE. The V gene end was trimmed by 4 bases and the J gene end by 4 bases; junction bases not matched to a gene: 10.

This rearrangement joins TRBV25-1 to TRBJ2-7; D is possibly TRBD1 or TRBD2 (5 bases each). The DNA end lines up better with TRBJ2-5; the J call may be wrong. Germline CDR1 reads MGHDK; CDR2 reads SYGVNS. CDR3 size: 14 residues. The DNA of the CDR3 is TGTGCCAGCAGTTCCCCTGGGGGCCAAGAGACCCAGTACTTC. It translates to CASSSPGGQETQYF.

The V call is TRBV2, the J call TRBJ1-2; a weak D match, TRBD1 (6 bases). The V end was cut by 7 bases, the J end by 4 bases, with 19 bases between. CDR1 and CDR2 from the germline V gene are SNHLY and FYNNEI. This CDR3 is 15 amino acids long. In nucleotides, the CDR3 is TGTGCCAGCACCGAGGGGGGGCAGAAACCCTATGGCTACACCTTC. As protein: CASTEGGQKPYGYTF.

This clonotype appeared many times. The chain recombines TRBV13 with TRBJ2-2; tentatively, D is TRBD1 or TRBD2 (5 bases each). Trimming left V 4 bases short and J 5 bases short, with 11 bases between. CDR1 and CDR2 from the germline V gene are PRHDT and FYEKMQ (reference sequence). The length of the CDR3 is 14 residues. CDR3 residues: CASSSGPETGELFF. As DNA, the CDR3 is TGTGCCAGCAGCTCGGGACCAGAGACCGGGGAGCTGTTTTTT.

V gene TRBV20-1 combines with J gene TRBJ2-7; possible D gene TRBD2, 5 bases. Germline V gene data show CDR1 as DFQATT and CDR2 as SNEGSKA (reference sequence). Trimming shortened V by 6 bases and J by 0 bases, and 30 bases separated the two germline ends. The CDR3 is 19 residues long. The CDR3 DNA follows: TGCAGTGCCAGCTCACCCCCACGTGGAGGAGGCGGAAACTCCTACGAGCAGTACTTC. The encoded protein is CSASSPPRGGGGNSYEQYF.

This clonotype was counted a few times. V gene TRBV5-1 combines with J gene TRBJ2-1; a weak D match, TRBD2 (6 bases). This CDR3 contains 15 residues. The V gene lost 9 bases and the J gene lost 4 bases, with 20 bases spanning the gap. Germline CDR1 and CDR2: SGHRS and YFSETQ. The CDR3 spells CATRGARDSYNEQFF. The CDR3, as DNA: TGCGCCACCCGAGGGGCGCGGGACTCGTACAATGAGCAGTTCTTC.

This clonotype was picked up many times. The chain links TRBV7-6 to TRBJ2-1, with 12 positions matching TRBD2. V was pared by 0 bases and J by 9 bases, with 9 bases of the junction left unmatched. Germline V gene lookup returns CDR1 SGHVS and CDR2 FNYEAQ. The CDR3 has 17 amino acids. In DNA form, the CDR3 reads TGTGCCAGCAGCTTAGCGACTAGCGGGAGTTCGGTCGGTGAGCAGTTCTTC. Amino acids: CASSLATSGSSVGEQFF.

The V call is TRBV6-6, the J call TRBJ1-4; 7 bases agree with TRBD1. Germline values: CDR1 MNHNY, CDR2 SVGAGI (reference sequence). The CDR3 sequence is 15 residues long. V was clipped by 2 bases and J by 3 bases; unmatched bases: 3. Here the CDR3 reads CASSYVTGANEKLFF. CDR3 nucleotide sequence: TGTGCCAGCAGTTACGTAACAGGGGCTAATGAAAAACTGTTTTTT.